This is a list of T cell receptor beta chains from one sample in a study of cytomegalovirus exposure and HLA in healthy donors. Only in-frame clones appear in the TCRdb table, and some are missing; sequencing was by immunoSEQ multiplex PCR. Of 110,000 to 150,000 clones listed, roughly 80% are singletons. The sequencing sample was made of PBMCs. These receptors all stem from a man aged 35 to 55 in good health and CMV-seronegative. The CDR3 runs from the conserved cysteine through the conserved F or W. Each record gives: CDR3 DNA, CDR3 protein, D gene, clone size, J gene, V gene, CDR3 length. The D gene is left open where the match is weak. Only part of the rows carry a size: once, few, many, or a class if the clone is expanded.

cdr3_nt: TGTGCCAGCAGTGAAGCGCTTCGGGTGGACACTGAAGCTTTCTTT; cdr3_aa: CASSEALRVDTEAFF; d_call: NA; clone_size: NA; j_call: TRBJ1-1; v_call: TRBV2; cdr3_length: 15
cdr3_nt: TGTGCCAGTAGTTTGACAGGGAGCTCCTACGAGCAGTACTTC; cdr3_aa: CASSLTGSSYEQYF; d_call: TRBD1; clone_size: NA; j_call: TRBJ2-7; v_call: TRBV19; cdr3_length: 14
cdr3_nt: TGTGCCAGCAGCCCCAGACAGCCTCAAGAGACCCAGTACTTC; cdr3_aa: CASSPRQPQETQYF; d_call: NA; clone_size: NA; j_call: TRBJ2-5; v_call: TRBV7-9; cdr3_length: 14
cdr3_nt: TGCAGCGTTGGACAGGGGTACTTC; cdr3_aa: CSVGQGYF; d_call: TRBD1; clone_size: NA; j_call: TRBJ2-5; v_call: TRBV29-1; cdr3_length: 8
cdr3_nt: TGTGCCAGCAGCTTGTCGGTGGGGCCGGGAAACACCATATATTTT; cdr3_aa: CASSLSVGPGNTIYF; d_call: NA; clone_size: NA; j_call: TRBJ1-3; v_call: TRBV5-4; cdr3_length: 15
cdr3_nt: TGTGCCAGCAGTTTCCTCCTGGGGGGTTACAATGAGCAGTTCTTC; cdr3_aa: CASSFLLGGYNEQFF; d_call: NA; clone_size: NA; j_call: TRBJ2-1; v_call: TRBV28; cdr3_length: 15
cdr3_nt: TGTGCCAGCAGTTCCGGGAGGGGCAATCAGCCCCAGCATTTT; cdr3_aa: CASSSGRGNQPQHF; d_call: NA; clone_size: many; j_call: TRBJ1-5; v_call: TRBV27; cdr3_length: 14
cdr3_nt: TGCGCCAGCAGCTTCCGGGGTACTCAGGAAAAACTGTTTTTT; cdr3_aa: CASSFRGTQEKLFF; d_call: NA; clone_size: NA; j_call: TRBJ1-4; v_call: TRBV5-1; cdr3_length: 14
cdr3_nt: TGTGCCAGCAGTTACACTGGGGGAGGGGGCCAAGAGACCCAGTACTTC; cdr3_aa: CASSYTGGGGQETQYF; d_call: NA; clone_size: NA; j_call: TRBJ2-5; v_call: TRBV6-5; cdr3_length: 16
cdr3_nt: TGTGCCAGCAGTGAGGGCCAGGGCCTAGGGCCCCAGCATTTT; cdr3_aa: CASSEGQGLGPQHF; d_call: NA; clone_size: once; j_call: TRBJ1-5; v_call: TRBV2; cdr3_length: 14
cdr3_nt: TGTGCCAGCAGTTTGATTATTGGAGATGAAAACAATGAGCAGTTCTTC; cdr3_aa: CASSLIIGDENNEQFF; d_call: NA; clone_size: once; j_call: TRBJ2-1; v_call: TRBV6-5; cdr3_length: 16
cdr3_nt: TGTGCCAGCAGTCCCCCGGACAGCCTAGAAGACACTGAAGCTTTCTTT; cdr3_aa: CASSPPDSLEDTEAFF; d_call: NA; clone_size: NA; j_call: TRBJ1-1; v_call: TRBV27; cdr3_length: 16
cdr3_nt: TGTGCCAGCAGCTTCGACAGGGACTATGGCTACACCTTC; cdr3_aa: CASSFDRDYGYTF; d_call: TRBD1; clone_size: once; j_call: TRBJ1-2; v_call: TRBV7-3; cdr3_length: 13
cdr3_nt: TGTGCCAGCAGTTTATTAGGTAGCACACCGCAGTATTTT; cdr3_aa: CASSLLGSTPQYF; d_call: NA; clone_size: NA; j_call: TRBJ2-3; v_call: TRBV28; cdr3_length: 13
cdr3_nt: TGCGCCAGCAGCGTACTCTTAGGGGTGGGGACAGGGGGCCCGGATGGCACTGAAGCTTTCTTT; cdr3_aa: CASSVLLGVGTGGPDGTEAFF; d_call: TRBD1; clone_size: NA; j_call: TRBJ1-1; v_call: TRBV5-1; cdr3_length: 21
cdr3_nt: TGTGCCAGCAGCTCCTCGGACAGGGGAGGAGGCTACACCTTC; cdr3_aa: CASSSSDRGGGYTF; d_call: TRBD1; clone_size: NA; j_call: TRBJ1-2; v_call: TRBV5-4; cdr3_length: 14
cdr3_nt: TGTGCCAGCACCATGTCAGGGGGCACGGATACGCAGTATTTT; cdr3_aa: CASTMSGGTDTQYF; d_call: TRBD1; clone_size: NA; j_call: TRBJ2-3; v_call: TRBV28; cdr3_length: 14
cdr3_nt: TGTGCCAGCAGTGAATGGAGGACAGACAATCAGCCCCAGCATTTT; cdr3_aa: CASSEWRTDNQPQHF; d_call: NA; clone_size: few; j_call: TRBJ1-5; v_call: TRBV6-1; cdr3_length: 15
cdr3_nt: TGCGCCAGCAGCCAAGATTGGGCGGGGGTGGGGAGTAAGCTGTTTTTT; cdr3_aa: CASSQDWAGVGSKLFF; d_call: NA; clone_size: NA; j_call: TRBJ1-4; v_call: TRBV4-3; cdr3_length: 16
cdr3_nt: TGCGCCAGTGGCAGGGAAGAGAGCTCCTACAATGAGCAGTTCTTC; cdr3_aa: CASGREESSYNEQFF; d_call: NA; clone_size: NA; j_call: TRBJ2-1; v_call: TRBV5-1; cdr3_length: 15
cdr3_nt: TGTGCCAGTAGTATCTGGGACAGGGATAATTCACCCCTCCACTTT; cdr3_aa: CASSIWDRDNSPLHF; d_call: TRBD1; clone_size: few; j_call: TRBJ1-6; v_call: TRBV19; cdr3_length: 15
cdr3_nt: TGTGCCAGCTATCAGACAGGGCTGAACACTGAAGCTTTCTTT; cdr3_aa: CASYQTGLNTEAFF; d_call: TRBD1; clone_size: NA; j_call: TRBJ1-1; v_call: TRBV27; cdr3_length: 14
cdr3_nt: TGTGCCAGCAGCGTAGAGGCCCTTTACTACCCTAACTATGGCTACACCTTC; cdr3_aa: CASSVEALYYPNYGYTF; d_call: NA; clone_size: NA; j_call: TRBJ1-2; v_call: TRBV9; cdr3_length: 17
cdr3_nt: TGTGCCAGCAGCTTAGTCGGGGAGTTTGGAAACACCATATATTTT; cdr3_aa: CASSLVGEFGNTIYF; d_call: NA; clone_size: few; j_call: TRBJ1-3; v_call: TRBV7-2; cdr3_length: 15
cdr3_nt: TGTGCCAGCAGCCGAACAGGGAACACTGAAGCTTTCTTT; cdr3_aa: CASSRTGNTEAFF; d_call: NA; clone_size: NA; j_call: TRBJ1-1; v_call: TRBV11-2; cdr3_length: 13
cdr3_nt: TGTGCCATCGGTCGGGGGGCGGGGGCCAACGTCCTGACTTTC; cdr3_aa: CAIGRGAGANVLTF; d_call: NA; clone_size: few; j_call: TRBJ2-6; v_call: TRBV7-9; cdr3_length: 14
cdr3_nt: TGTGCCAGTCTGGGCGGGGAAACGAACACCGGGGAGCTGTTTTTT; cdr3_aa: CASLGGETNTGELFF; d_call: NA; clone_size: once; j_call: TRBJ2-2; v_call: TRBV19; cdr3_length: 15
cdr3_nt: TGTGCCAGCAGCTTAGGGGGCTCGCCCCAGCATTTT; cdr3_aa: CASSLGGSPQHF; d_call: NA; clone_size: NA; j_call: TRBJ1-5; v_call: TRBV7-9; cdr3_length: 12
cdr3_nt: TGTGCCACCCTTGCCGCGGGCCCCTACAATGAGCAGTTCTTC; cdr3_aa: CATLAAGPYNEQFF; d_call: NA; clone_size: few; j_call: TRBJ2-1; v_call: TRBV6-1; cdr3_length: 14
cdr3_nt: TGTGCCTGGAGTGAGCGGCAAGGTGGCTACACCTTC; cdr3_aa: CAWSERQGGYTF; d_call: NA; clone_size: NA; j_call: TRBJ1-2; v_call: TRBV30; cdr3_length: 12
cdr3_nt: TGTGCCAGCAGCTCGGTTAACCACGAGCAGTACTTC; cdr3_aa: CASSSVNHEQYF; d_call: NA; clone_size: NA; j_call: TRBJ2-7; v_call: TRBV5-4; cdr3_length: 12
cdr3_nt: TGTGCCAGCAGCCCGGACTCAAGCTCATCGTCCGCTGAAGCTTTCTTT; cdr3_aa: CASSPDSSSSSAEAFF; d_call: NA; clone_size: NA; j_call: TRBJ1-1; v_call: TRBV5-4; cdr3_length: 16
cdr3_nt: TGTGCCAGCAGCTCAAACAGGGGGCGATTGGAGCCCCAGCATTTT; cdr3_aa: CASSSNRGRLEPQHF; d_call: TRBD1; clone_size: once; j_call: TRBJ1-5; v_call: TRBV7-8; cdr3_length: 15
cdr3_nt: TGTGCCAGCAGTTTGTCTTTTTATCAGCCCCAGCATTTT; cdr3_aa: CASSLSFYQPQHF; d_call: NA; clone_size: NA; j_call: TRBJ1-5; v_call: TRBV6-5; cdr3_length: 13
cdr3_nt: TGTGCCAGCAGCGACCCCTACGGACAGGGGGCTATCGGGCAAGAGACCCAGTACTTC; cdr3_aa: CASSDPYGQGAIGQETQYF; d_call: TRBD1; clone_size: NA; j_call: TRBJ2-5; v_call: TRBV7-3; cdr3_length: 19
cdr3_nt: TGCGCCAGCAGCGGGACAGGTGCAACAGATACGCAGTATTTT; cdr3_aa: CASSGTGATDTQYF; d_call: TRBD1; clone_size: NA; j_call: TRBJ2-3; v_call: TRBV5-1; cdr3_length: 14
cdr3_nt: TGCGCCAGCAGCCCGGGACAGGCGACAGAGACCCAGTACTTC; cdr3_aa: CASSPGQATETQYF; d_call: TRBD1; clone_size: NA; j_call: TRBJ2-5; v_call: TRBV5-1; cdr3_length: 14
cdr3_nt: TGTGCCAGCGGGAGTGAGGGGGGGGGTTCCACAGATACGCAGTATTTT; cdr3_aa: CASGSEGGGSTDTQYF; d_call: NA; clone_size: NA; j_call: TRBJ2-3; v_call: TRBV6-4; cdr3_length: 16
cdr3_nt: TGTGCCAGTAGTAGGGACAGGGCCTACGAGCAGTACTTC; cdr3_aa: CASSRDRAYEQYF; d_call: TRBD1; clone_size: NA; j_call: TRBJ2-7; v_call: TRBV19; cdr3_length: 13
cdr3_nt: TGTGCCAGCAGTCTTCCGGGACAGGGGGAAATAGGCTACACCTTC; cdr3_aa: CASSLPGQGEIGYTF; d_call: TRBD1; clone_size: NA; j_call: TRBJ1-2; v_call: TRBV6-5; cdr3_length: 15
cdr3_nt: TGTGCCAGCAGCCAAGAACAGTGGACAATGAACACTGAAGCTTTCTTT; cdr3_aa: CASSQEQWTMNTEAFF; d_call: NA; clone_size: NA; j_call: TRBJ1-1; v_call: TRBV4-2; cdr3_length: 16
cdr3_nt: TGTGCCAGCAGTTCAGCAGGTGAAAAACTGTTTTTT; cdr3_aa: CASSSAGEKLFF; d_call: NA; clone_size: few; j_call: TRBJ1-4; v_call: TRBV6-6; cdr3_length: 12
cdr3_nt: TGTGCCAGCAGCCTGCGACAGATTACTAACTATGGCTACACCTTC; cdr3_aa: CASSLRQITNYGYTF; d_call: NA; clone_size: NA; j_call: TRBJ1-2; v_call: TRBV7-2; cdr3_length: 15
cdr3_nt: TGTGCCAGCAGCCAAGTTTGGGCCATGGGACAGAGAAACTATGGCTACACCTTC; cdr3_aa: CASSQVWAMGQRNYGYTF; d_call: TRBD1; clone_size: NA; j_call: TRBJ1-2; v_call: TRBV4-2; cdr3_length: 18
cdr3_nt: TGCGCCAGCAATGAGCCGGGGAACACCGGGGAGCTGTTTTTT; cdr3_aa: CASNEPGNTGELFF; d_call: NA; clone_size: NA; j_call: TRBJ2-2; v_call: TRBV10-2; cdr3_length: 14
cdr3_nt: TGTGCCAGCAGCTTAGTCAGGTCGGGGGAGATCTACGAGCAGTACTTC; cdr3_aa: CASSLVRSGEIYEQYF; d_call: NA; clone_size: NA; j_call: TRBJ2-7; v_call: TRBV7-2; cdr3_length: 16
cdr3_nt: TGTGCCAGCAGCTTTGGACTGACCTCTGGAAACACCATATATTTT; cdr3_aa: CASSFGLTSGNTIYF; d_call: NA; clone_size: NA; j_call: TRBJ1-3; v_call: TRBV7-6; cdr3_length: 15
cdr3_nt: TGCGCCAGCAGTGATACCCGGTTAGGGGGTAAGACTGAAGCTTTCTTT; cdr3_aa: CASSDTRLGGKTEAFF; d_call: NA; clone_size: NA; j_call: TRBJ1-1; v_call: TRBV10-2; cdr3_length: 16
cdr3_nt: TGTGCCAGCAGCCACGGACTAGCGGGTGGAGACGAGCAGTACTTC; cdr3_aa: CASSHGLAGGDEQYF; d_call: TRBD2; clone_size: NA; j_call: TRBJ2-7; v_call: TRBV5-4; cdr3_length: 15
cdr3_nt: TGTGCCAGCAGTGACGGGGTCTACTCCTACAATGAGCAGTTCTTC; cdr3_aa: CASSDGVYSYNEQFF; d_call: NA; clone_size: NA; j_call: TRBJ2-1; v_call: TRBV2; cdr3_length: 15
cdr3_nt: TGCGCCAGCAGCCTTACCCCGTCTAGCTCCTACAATGAGCAGTTCTTC; cdr3_aa: CASSLTPSSSYNEQFF; d_call: NA; clone_size: NA; j_call: TRBJ2-1; v_call: TRBV5-1; cdr3_length: 16
cdr3_nt: TGTGCCAGCAGCCCGGGCAACAGGAGAGGCTACACCTTC; cdr3_aa: CASSPGNRRGYTF; d_call: NA; clone_size: NA; j_call: TRBJ1-2; v_call: TRBV28; cdr3_length: 13
cdr3_nt: TGTGCCAGCAGCAGGGACAGGGGGCGGAATGAGCAGTTCTTC; cdr3_aa: CASSRDRGRNEQFF; d_call: TRBD1; clone_size: NA; j_call: TRBJ2-1; v_call: TRBV6-5; cdr3_length: 14